This entry concerns a single TCR beta chain. The record originates from a study of CD8 T cells in Susac syndrome. Sequencing of TCR beta was performed on blood CD8+ and CD4+ T cells. The V end was cut by 6 bases, the J end by 1 base, with 12 bases between. Germline CDR1 reads DFQATT; CDR2 reads SNEGSKA (reference sequence). The CDR3 extends over 13 amino acids. When the RNA was reverse transcribed, random hexamers were used with an input of roughly 0.5 to 1 ug. TCRdb re-analysed the immunoSEQ multiplex PCR reads in MiXCR, keeping a single row per CDR3 protein. Of approximately 190,000 distinct CDR3 sequences in the sample, approximately 94% were seen once.

The sequencing sample was made of CD4+ T cells from PBMCs. The rearrangement uses TRBV20-1 and TRBJ1-1, with D tentatively TRBD1 (5 bases). The TCR comes from a human donor with Susac syndrome. The CDR3 loop reads CSAAGRTNTEAFF. The CDR3 DNA is TGCAGTGCCGCGGGACGGACGAACACTGAAGCTTTCTTT.